This passage covers 2 T cell receptor beta chains from one sample sequenced in a study of T-cell memory formation after mild COVID-19. TCRdb re-called the 5' RACE reads through MiXCR, storing one row per CDR3 protein. Of more than 25,000 distinct CDR3 sequences in the sample, about 16% were seen once. Sample: PBMCs or a T cell subset sorted from them (not recorded which). These receptors were obtained from an adult who had mild COVID-19 (a few samples of this study predate the infection). Cell type and time point are not known.

The chain couples TRBV2 to TRBJ1-5, with 7 bases that match TRBD1. The CDR3 runs to 15 residues. Unmatched junction bases numbered 3, after V lost 4 bases and J lost 0 bases. The germline gives CDR1 SNHLY, CDR2 FYNNEI. The DNA for the CDR3 is TGTGCCAGCAGTGCAGGGGGTGGTAGCAATCAGCCCCAGCATTTT. It yields the protein CASSAGGGSNQPQHF.

The chain carries TRBV6-6 and TRBJ1-6; D gene unclear. V lost 2 bases and J 6 bases, leaving 2 bases between the germline ends. CDR3 length: 12 residues. Germline loops: CDR1 MNHNY, CDR2 SVGAGI (reference sequence). The DNA for the CDR3 is TGTGCCAGCAGTTACCTTAATTCACCCCTCCACTTT. Amino acids: CASSYLNSPLHF.